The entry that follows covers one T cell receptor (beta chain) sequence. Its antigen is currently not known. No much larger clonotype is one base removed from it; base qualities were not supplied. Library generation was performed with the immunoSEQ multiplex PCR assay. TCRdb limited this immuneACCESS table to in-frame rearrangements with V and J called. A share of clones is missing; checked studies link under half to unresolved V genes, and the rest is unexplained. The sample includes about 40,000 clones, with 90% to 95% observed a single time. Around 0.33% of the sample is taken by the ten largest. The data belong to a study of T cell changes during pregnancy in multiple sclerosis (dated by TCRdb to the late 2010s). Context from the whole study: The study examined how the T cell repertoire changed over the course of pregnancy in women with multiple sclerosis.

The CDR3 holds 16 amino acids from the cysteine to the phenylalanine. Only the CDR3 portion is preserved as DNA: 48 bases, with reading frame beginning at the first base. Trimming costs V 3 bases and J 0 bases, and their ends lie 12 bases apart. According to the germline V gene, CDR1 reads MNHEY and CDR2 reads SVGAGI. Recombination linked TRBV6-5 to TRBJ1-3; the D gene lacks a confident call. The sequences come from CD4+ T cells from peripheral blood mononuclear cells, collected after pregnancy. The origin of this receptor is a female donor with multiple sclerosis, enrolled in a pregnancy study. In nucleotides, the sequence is TGTGCCAGCAGTTATGACACTTACTCCTCTGGAAACACCATATATTTT. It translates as CASSYDTYSSGNTIYF.